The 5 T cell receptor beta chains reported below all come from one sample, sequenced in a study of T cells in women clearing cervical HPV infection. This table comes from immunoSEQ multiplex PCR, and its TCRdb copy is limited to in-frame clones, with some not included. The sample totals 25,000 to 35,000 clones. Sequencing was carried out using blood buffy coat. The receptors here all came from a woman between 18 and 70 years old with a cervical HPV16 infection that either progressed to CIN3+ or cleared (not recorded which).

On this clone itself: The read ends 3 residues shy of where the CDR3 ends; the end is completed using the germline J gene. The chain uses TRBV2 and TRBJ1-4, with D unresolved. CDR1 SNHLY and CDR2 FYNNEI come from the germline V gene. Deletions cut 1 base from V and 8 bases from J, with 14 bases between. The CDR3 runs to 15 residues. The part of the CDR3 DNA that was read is TGTGCCAGCAGTGAAGGGGCAGTTTTGTGGGAAAAA. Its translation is CASSEGAVLWEK. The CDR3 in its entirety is CASSEGAVLWEKLFF.

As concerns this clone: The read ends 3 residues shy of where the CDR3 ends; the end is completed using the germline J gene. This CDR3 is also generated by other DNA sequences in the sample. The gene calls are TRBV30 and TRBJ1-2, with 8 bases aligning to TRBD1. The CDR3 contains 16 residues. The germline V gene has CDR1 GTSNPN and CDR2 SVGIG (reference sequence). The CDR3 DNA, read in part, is TGTGCCTGGAGTGGTGAGACAGGGGTGGTTGTGGCAGGA. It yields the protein CAWSGETGVVVAG. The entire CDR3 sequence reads CAWSGETGVVVAGYTF.

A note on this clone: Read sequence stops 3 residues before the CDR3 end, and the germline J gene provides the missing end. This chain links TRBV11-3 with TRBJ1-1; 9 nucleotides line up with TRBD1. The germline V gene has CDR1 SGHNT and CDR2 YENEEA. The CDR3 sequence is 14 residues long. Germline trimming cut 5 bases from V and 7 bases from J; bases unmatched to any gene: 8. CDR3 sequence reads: CASSTGQGEGEAFF. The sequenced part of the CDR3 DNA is TGTGCCAGCAGCACGGGACAGGGAGAGGGTGAA.

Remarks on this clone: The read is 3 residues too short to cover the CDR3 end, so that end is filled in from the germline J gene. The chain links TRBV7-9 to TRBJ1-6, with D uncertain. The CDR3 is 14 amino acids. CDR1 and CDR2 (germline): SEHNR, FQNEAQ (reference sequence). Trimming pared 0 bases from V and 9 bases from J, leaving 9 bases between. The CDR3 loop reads CASSLAPVASPLHF. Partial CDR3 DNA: TGTGCCAGCAGCTTAGCCCCAGTCGCTTCACCC.

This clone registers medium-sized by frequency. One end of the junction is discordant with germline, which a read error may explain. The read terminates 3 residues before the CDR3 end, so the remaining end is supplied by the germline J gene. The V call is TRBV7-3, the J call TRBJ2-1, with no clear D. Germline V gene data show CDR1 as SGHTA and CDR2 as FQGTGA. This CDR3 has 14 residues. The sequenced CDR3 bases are TGTGCCAGCAGCCCCCTTTCCTCCTCCAATGAG. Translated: CASSPLSSSNE. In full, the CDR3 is CASSPLSSSNEQFF. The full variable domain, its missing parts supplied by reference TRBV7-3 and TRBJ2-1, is GAGVSQTPSNKVTEKGKYVELRCDPISGHTALYWYRQSLGQGPEFLIYFQGTGAADDSGLPNDRFFAVRPEGSVSTLKIQRTERGDSAVYLCASSPLSSSNEQFFGPGTRLTVL.